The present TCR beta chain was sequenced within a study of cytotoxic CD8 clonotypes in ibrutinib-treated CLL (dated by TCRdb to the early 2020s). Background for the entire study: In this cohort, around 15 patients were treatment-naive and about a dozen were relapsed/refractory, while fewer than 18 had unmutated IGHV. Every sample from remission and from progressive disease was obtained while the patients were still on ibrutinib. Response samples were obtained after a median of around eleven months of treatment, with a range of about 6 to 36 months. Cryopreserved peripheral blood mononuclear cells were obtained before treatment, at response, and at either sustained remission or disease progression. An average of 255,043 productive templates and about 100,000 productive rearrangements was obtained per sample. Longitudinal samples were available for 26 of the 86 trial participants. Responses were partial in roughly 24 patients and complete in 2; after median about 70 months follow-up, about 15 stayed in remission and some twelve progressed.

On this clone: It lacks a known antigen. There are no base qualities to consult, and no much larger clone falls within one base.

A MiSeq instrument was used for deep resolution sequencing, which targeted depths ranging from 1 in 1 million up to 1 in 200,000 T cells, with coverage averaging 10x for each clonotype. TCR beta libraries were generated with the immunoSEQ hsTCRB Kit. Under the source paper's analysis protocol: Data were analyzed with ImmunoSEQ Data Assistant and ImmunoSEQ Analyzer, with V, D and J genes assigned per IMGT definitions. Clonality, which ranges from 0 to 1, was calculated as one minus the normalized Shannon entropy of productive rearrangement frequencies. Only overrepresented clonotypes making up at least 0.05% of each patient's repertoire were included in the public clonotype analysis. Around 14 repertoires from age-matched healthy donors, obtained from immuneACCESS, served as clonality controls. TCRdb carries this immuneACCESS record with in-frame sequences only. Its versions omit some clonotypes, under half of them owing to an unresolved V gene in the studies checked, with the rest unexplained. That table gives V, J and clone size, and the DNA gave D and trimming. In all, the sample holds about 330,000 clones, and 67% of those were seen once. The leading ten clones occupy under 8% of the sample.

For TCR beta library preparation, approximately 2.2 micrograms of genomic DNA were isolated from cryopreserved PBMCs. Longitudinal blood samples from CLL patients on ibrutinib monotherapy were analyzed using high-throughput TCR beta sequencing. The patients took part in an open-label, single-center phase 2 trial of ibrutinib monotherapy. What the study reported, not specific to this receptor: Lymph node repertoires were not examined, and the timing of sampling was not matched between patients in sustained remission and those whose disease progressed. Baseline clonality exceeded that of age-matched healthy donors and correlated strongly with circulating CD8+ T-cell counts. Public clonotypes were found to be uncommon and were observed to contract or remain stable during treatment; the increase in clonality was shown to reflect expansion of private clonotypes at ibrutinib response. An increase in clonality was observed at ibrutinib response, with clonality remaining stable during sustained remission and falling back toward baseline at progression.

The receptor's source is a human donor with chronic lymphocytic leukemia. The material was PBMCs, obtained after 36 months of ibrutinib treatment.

For the CDR3, the sequence is CASSIPGQSWRGEQFF. The bases are TGTGCCAGTAGTATTCCAGGTCAAAGCTGGAGGGGTGAGCAGTTCTTC. The chain is encoded by TRBV19 joined to TRBJ2-1; the D segment could be TRBD2, given 6 matching bases. Trimming takes 3 bases from V and 9 bases from J, and the germline ends sit 21 bases apart. CDR1 is given as LNHDA and CDR2 as SQIVND, both from the germline V gene (reference sequence). Counted from cysteine to phenylalanine, this CDR3 has 16 amino acids. The sequence is cut down to CDR3 DNA, 48 bases in frame from base 1.